This T cell receptor (beta chain) was obtained from a study of blood T cell repertoires in COVID-19. At the level of the study: COVID-19 samples, acute and convalescent, were from the United States, Italy and Spain.

Sequencing was performed with immunoSEQ multiplex PCR; in TCRdb, only in-frame clones are kept and a portion is missing. This sample carries fewer than 350,000 clones, around 85% of them seen once, and the ten largest clones take about 6.1%. The participants were between about 18 and 90 years old and came from about two dozen US areas. Clinical history reported by participants formed the basis on which cohorts were assigned. Two consecutive negative NP/OP PCR tests, clearance, or resolved symptoms defined Cohort 3 recovery. Trimming took 4 bases from V and 4 from J, leaving 10 bases between them. Germline V gene data show CDR1 as KGHSH and CDR2 as LQKENI. CDR3 length equals 14 residues.

The chain has TRBV18 and TRBJ2-2, with D maybe TRBD1 (6 bases). The sequence came from a woman aged 40 to 50 who had recovered from COVID-19. Specimen: PBMCs or T cells enriched from blood (not recorded which). CDR3 residues: CASSRGQGTGELFF. The CDR3 DNA reads as TGTGCCAGCTCACGGGGACAAGGCACCGGGGAGCTGTTTTTT.